This TCR beta chain was found in a study of T cells in Graves' hyperthyroidism and ophthalmopathy. Study results and caveats: For ophthalmopathy, model prediction preceded onset by a median 6.5 months.

Germline V lookup: CDR1 KGHSH, CDR2 LQKENI. Deletions cut 0 bases from V and 2 bases from J, with 6 bases between. This CDR3 spans 14 amino acids. Patients aged 18 to 65 with hyperthyroidism were newly diagnosed, with duration under 2 months. Researchers amplified the TCR beta CDR3 regions from RNA transcripts. The HTBI primer set was used in a first-round RT-PCR of the TCR CDR3. In TCRdb, the multiplex PCR reads were re-called with MiXCR into one record per CDR3 protein. The sample yields approximately 220,000 distinct CDR3 sequences, about a sixth seen once. Many counts were recorded for this clonotype. What it binds is not known.

Sequencing input: blood. This receptor was identified in a man aged 35-49 years with Graves' hyperthyroidism. V and J are TRBV18 and TRBJ2-3, with D unresolved. In nucleotides, the CDR3 is TGTGCCAGCTCACCACCAGAACACACAGATACGCAGTATTTT. The encoded protein is CASSPPEHTDTQYF. The full variable domain, its missing parts supplied by reference TRBV18 and TRBJ2-3, is NAGVMQNPRHLVRRRGQEARLRCSPMKGHSHVYWYRQLPEEGLKFMVYLQKENIIDESGMPKERFSAEFPKEGPSILRIQQVVRGDSAAYFCASSPPEHTDTQYFGPGTRLTVL.